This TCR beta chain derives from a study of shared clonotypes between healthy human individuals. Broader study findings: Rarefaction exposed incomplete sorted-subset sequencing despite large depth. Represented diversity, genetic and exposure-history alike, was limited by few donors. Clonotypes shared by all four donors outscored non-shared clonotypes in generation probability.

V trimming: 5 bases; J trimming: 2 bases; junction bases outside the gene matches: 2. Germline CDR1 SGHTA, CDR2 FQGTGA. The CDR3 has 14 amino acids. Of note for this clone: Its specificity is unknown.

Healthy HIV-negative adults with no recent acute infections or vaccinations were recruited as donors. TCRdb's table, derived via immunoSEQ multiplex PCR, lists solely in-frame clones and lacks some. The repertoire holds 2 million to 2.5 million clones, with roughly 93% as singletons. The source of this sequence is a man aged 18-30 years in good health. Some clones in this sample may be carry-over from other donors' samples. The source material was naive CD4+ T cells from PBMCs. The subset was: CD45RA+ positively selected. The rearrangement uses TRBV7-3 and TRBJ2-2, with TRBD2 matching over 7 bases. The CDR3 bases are TGTGCCAGCAGCATGGGACTAAACACCGGGGAGCTGTTTTTT. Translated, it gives CASSMGLNTGELFF.